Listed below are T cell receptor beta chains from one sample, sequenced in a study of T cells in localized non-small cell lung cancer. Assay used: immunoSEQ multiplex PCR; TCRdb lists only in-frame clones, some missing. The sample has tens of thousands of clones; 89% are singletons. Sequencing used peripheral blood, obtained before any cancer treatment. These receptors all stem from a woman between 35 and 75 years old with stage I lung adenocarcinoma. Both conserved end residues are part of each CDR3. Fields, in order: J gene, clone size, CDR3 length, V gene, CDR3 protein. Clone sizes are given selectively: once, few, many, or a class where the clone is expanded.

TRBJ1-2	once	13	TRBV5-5	CASSRDGTYGYTF
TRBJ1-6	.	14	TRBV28	CASSLSVGGSPLHF
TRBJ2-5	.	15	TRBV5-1	CASSYGTVTQETQYF
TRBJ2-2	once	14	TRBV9	CASNRDRHTGELFF
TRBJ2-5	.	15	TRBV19	CASSLSTGGRETQYF
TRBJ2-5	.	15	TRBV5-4	CASSLAGQSGETQYF
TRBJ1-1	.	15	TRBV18	CASSPGQGVNTEAFF
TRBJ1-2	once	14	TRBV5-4	CASSPGGQGDGYTF
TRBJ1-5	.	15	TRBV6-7	CASSYSGSLYQPQHF
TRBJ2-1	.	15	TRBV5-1	CASSPTSGGANEQFF
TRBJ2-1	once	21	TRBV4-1	CASSRLPPGLAAPLPYNEQFF
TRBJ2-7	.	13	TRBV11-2	CASRTDYFYEQYF
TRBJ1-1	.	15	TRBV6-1	CASRPYPTGGIEAFF
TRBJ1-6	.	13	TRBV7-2	CASSISSNSPLHF
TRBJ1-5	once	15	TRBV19	CASSSRQGKWQPQHF
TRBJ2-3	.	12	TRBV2	CASSPPADTQYF
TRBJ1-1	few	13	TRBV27	CASSFPGNTEAFF
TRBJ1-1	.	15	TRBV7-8	CASSLGPGRETEAFF
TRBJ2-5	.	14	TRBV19	CASSIGRGSETQYF
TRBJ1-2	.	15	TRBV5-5	CASSLSWAGAYGYTF
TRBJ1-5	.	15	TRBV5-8	CASSLRDGNNQPQHF
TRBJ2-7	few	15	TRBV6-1	CASSSRTLNSYEQYF
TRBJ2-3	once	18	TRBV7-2	CASSLVGLAGEITDTQYF
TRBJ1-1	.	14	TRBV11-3	CASSLGHMNTEAFF
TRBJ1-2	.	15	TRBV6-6	CASRDTQGQVVGYTF
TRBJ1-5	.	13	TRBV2	CASRGQGDQPQHF